The sequence of this T cell receptor (beta chain) was determined in a study of radiation and T cells in renal cell carcinoma. The table came from immunoSEQ multiplex PCR; TCRdb's copy has only in-frame clones and leaves some out. The sample gives around 81,000 clones, approximately 80% of which show up once; roughly a tenth is in the top ten. This sample's time point: blood 4 weeks post-SBRT, at nephrectomy. Specified treatment: 15 Gy SBRT to primary tumor, nephrectomy 4 weeks later. Nephrectomy followed 15 Gy stereotactic body radiation by 4 weeks. This CDR3 has 14 amino acids. CDR1 and CDR2 (germline): SGHTA, FQGNSA. With V trimmed by 7 bases and J by 3 bases, 8 bases remained unmatched.

The sequence came from a man in his fifties with renal cell carcinoma. The starting material was blood, obtained from a patient whose treatment included radiotherapy and nephrectomy. This chain uses TRBV7-2 with TRBJ2-5, with TRBD2 identical over 7 bases. CDR3 protein: CASNPRAGEETQYF. Written as DNA, the CDR3 is TGTGCCAGCAACCCCAGGGCGGGAGAAGAGACCCAGTACTTC.